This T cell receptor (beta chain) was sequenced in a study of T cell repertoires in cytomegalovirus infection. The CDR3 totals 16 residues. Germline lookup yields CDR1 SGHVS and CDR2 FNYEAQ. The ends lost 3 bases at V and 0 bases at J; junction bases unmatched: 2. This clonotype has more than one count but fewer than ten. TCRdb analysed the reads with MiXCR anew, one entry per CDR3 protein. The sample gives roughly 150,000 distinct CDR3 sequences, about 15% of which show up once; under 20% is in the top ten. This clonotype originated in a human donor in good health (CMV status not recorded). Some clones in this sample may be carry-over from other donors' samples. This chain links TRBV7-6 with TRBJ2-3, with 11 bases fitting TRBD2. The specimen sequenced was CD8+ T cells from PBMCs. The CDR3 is CASSFRLAGSTDTQYF. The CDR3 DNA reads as TGTGCCAGCAGCTTCCGACTAGCGGGAAGCACAGATACGCAGTATTTT.